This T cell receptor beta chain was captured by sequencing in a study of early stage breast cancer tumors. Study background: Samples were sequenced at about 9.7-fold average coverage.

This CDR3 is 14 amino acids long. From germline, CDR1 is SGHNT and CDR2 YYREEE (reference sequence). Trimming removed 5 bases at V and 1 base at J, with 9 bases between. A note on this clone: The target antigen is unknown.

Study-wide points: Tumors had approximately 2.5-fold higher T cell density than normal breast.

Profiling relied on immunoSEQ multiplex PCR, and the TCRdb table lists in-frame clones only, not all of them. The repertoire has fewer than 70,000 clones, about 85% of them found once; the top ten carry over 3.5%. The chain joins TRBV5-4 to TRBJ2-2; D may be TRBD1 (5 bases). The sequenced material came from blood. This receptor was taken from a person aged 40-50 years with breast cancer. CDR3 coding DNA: TGTGCCAGCAGTTTAGGGGAGAACACCGGGGAGCTGTTTTTT. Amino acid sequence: CASSLGENTGELFF.